This T cell receptor (beta chain) derives from a study of blood T cell repertoires in COVID-19. The wider study: PBMCs, B-cell-depleted T cells, or T cells provided the cDNA or gDNA that made up the material.

The CDR3 extends over 12 amino acids. Germline V gives CDR1 KGHSH, CDR2 LQKENI. V lost 2 bases to trimming and J lost 5 bases, with 6 bases between them. Authors' methods: Amplification from reference gene primers served as the basis for estimated nucleated cell counts. TCRdb's copy holds only in-frame clones and misses some; the assay was immunoSEQ multiplex PCR. V and J calls and clone size follow that table, whereas D and trimming were derived from the DNA. Among about 280,000 clones listed, 89% were seen once. The genes are TRBV18 and TRBJ2-5; unclear D gene. The receptor was isolated from a man aged 50-59 years with acute or convalescent COVID-19. Sequencing input: peripheral blood. CDR3 DNA sequence: TGTGCCAGCTCACCAACATCCGAGACCCAGTACTTC. The encoded protein is CASSPTSETQYF.